A selection of T cell receptor beta chains follows, all from one sample in a study of siplizumab effects on memory and regulatory T cells. Sequencing used immunoSEQ multiplex PCR; TCRdb keeps in-frame clones, though not all of them. The repertoire consists of approximately 4,800 clones, with roughly 50% occurring once and the leading ten covering 3% to 4%. These receptors lack a known antigen. Sequencing was done on a sample of CFSE-low (dividing) CD4+ T cells sorted from an allogeneic mixed lymphocyte reaction. These receptors all come from a human donor in good health; the cells came from an allogeneic mixed lymphocyte reaction. Some clones in this sample may be carry-over from other donors' samples. The CDR3 runs from the conserved cysteine through the conserved F or W. D genes are given only for firm matches. Clone size, where shown, is once, few, many, or a class for clones that have expanded.

CDR3nt: TGTGCCAGCAGTGGCAGGGACTATGGCTACACCTTC; CDR3aa: CASSGRDYGYTF; j_gene: TRBJ1-2; d_gene: NA; abundance: medium-sized; v_gene: TRBV2
CDR3nt: TGTGCCAGCAGCTCCAAGTCGGGACTAGCTACAGATACGCAGTATTTT; CDR3aa: CASSSKSGLATDTQYF; j_gene: TRBJ2-3; d_gene: TRBD2; abundance: NA; v_gene: TRBV5-4
CDR3nt: TGCAGTGCTAGAGGATTGGGCGAGCAGTACTTC; CDR3aa: CSARGLGEQYF; j_gene: TRBJ2-7; d_gene: NA; abundance: NA; v_gene: TRBV20-1
CDR3nt: TGTGCCAGCAACCCTGGGCGCGGCGGCCCGCACAATGAGCAGTTCTTC; CDR3aa: CASNPGRGGPHNEQFF; j_gene: TRBJ2-1; d_gene: NA; abundance: NA; v_gene: TRBV11-2
CDR3nt: TGTGCCAGCAGACTAGCGGGGGGCACAGATACGCAGTATTTT; CDR3aa: CASRLAGGTDTQYF; j_gene: TRBJ2-3; d_gene: TRBD2; abundance: few; v_gene: TRBV7-9
CDR3nt: TGTGCCAGTAGTCAATACGCGGGGACTGAAGCTTTCTTT; CDR3aa: CASSQYAGTEAFF; j_gene: TRBJ1-1; d_gene: NA; abundance: few; v_gene: TRBV19
CDR3nt: TGTGCCAGCAGTTTCTCGAGCGGCCGCACAGATACGCAGTATTTT; CDR3aa: CASSFSSGRTDTQYF; j_gene: TRBJ2-3; d_gene: NA; abundance: NA; v_gene: TRBV6-5
CDR3nt: TGTGCCAGTAGTGACCCAGCGGGGGGGTTGAATGAGCAGTTCTTC; CDR3aa: CASSDPAGGLNEQFF; j_gene: TRBJ2-1; d_gene: TRBD2; abundance: NA; v_gene: TRBV19
CDR3nt: TGTGCCAGCAGCTTTAGAGACGGAAACTATGGCTACACCTTC; CDR3aa: CASSFRDGNYGYTF; j_gene: TRBJ1-2; d_gene: NA; abundance: medium-sized; v_gene: TRBV7-2
CDR3nt: TGTGCCAGCAGCGTAGCTTGCAGGGAAAGGCGGGAGGGCCGCGAGACCCAGTACTTC; CDR3aa: CASSVACRERREGRETQYF; j_gene: TRBJ2-5; d_gene: TRBD2; abundance: NA; v_gene: TRBV9
CDR3nt: TGTGCCAGCAGCCAAGATATAGCGGGAGCGACAGATACGCAGTATTTT; CDR3aa: CASSQDIAGATDTQYF; j_gene: TRBJ2-3; d_gene: TRBD2; abundance: NA; v_gene: TRBV7-9
CDR3nt: TGTGCCATCAGTGTCTCACAGGGAGGACAGACCCAGTACTTC; CDR3aa: CAISVSQGGQTQYF; j_gene: TRBJ2-5; d_gene: NA; abundance: few; v_gene: TRBV10-3
CDR3nt: TGTGCCAGCAATCAAGGACAGTTTGTAACTGAAGCTTTCTTT; CDR3aa: CASNQGQFVTEAFF; j_gene: TRBJ1-1; d_gene: NA; abundance: few; v_gene: TRBV5-4
CDR3nt: TGTGCCAGCAGGGATGGACAGGGGGCGGCCTATGGCTACACCTTC; CDR3aa: CASRDGQGAAYGYTF; j_gene: TRBJ1-2; d_gene: TRBD1; abundance: NA; v_gene: TRBV6-5